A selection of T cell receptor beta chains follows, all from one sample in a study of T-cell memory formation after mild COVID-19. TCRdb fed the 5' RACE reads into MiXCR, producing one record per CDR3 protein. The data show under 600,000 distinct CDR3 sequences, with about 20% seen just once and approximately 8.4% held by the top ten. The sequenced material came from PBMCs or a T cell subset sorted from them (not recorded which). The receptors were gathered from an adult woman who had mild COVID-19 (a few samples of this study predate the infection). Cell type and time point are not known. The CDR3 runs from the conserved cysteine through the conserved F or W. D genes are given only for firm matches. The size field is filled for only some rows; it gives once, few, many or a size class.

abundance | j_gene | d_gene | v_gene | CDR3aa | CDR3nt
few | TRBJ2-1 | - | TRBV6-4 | CASRVRDTVYNEQFF | TGTGCCAGCAGAGTACGGGACACGGTTTACAATGAGCAGTTCTTC
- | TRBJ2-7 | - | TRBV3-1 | CASSPVPNTYEQYF | TGTGCCAGCAGCCCTGTCCCGAATACCTACGAGCAGTACTTC
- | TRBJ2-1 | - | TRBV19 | CATQPITSPYNEQFF | TGTGCCACCCAGCCGATTACTAGCCCCTACAATGAGCAGTTCTTC
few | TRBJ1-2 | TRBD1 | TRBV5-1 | CASSSGTEHYGYTF | TGCGCCAGCAGCTCCGGGACAGAACACTATGGCTACACCTTC
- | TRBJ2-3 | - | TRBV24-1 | CATSDAGESTDTQYF | TGTGCCACCAGTGACGCAGGGGAGAGCACAGATACGCAGTATTTT
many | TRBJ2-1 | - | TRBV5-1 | CASSAEPGLHNEQFF | TGCGCCAGCAGTGCGGAACCGGGACTTCACAATGAGCAGTTCTTC
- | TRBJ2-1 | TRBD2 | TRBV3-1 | CASSHGLAARYGSYNEQFF | TGTGCCAGCAGCCACGGACTAGCGGCCCGTTATGGGTCCTACAATGAGCAGTTCTTC
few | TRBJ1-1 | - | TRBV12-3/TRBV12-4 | CASRLSGLTEAFF | TGTGCCAGCAGGTTGTCGGGGCTCACTGAAGCTTTCTTT
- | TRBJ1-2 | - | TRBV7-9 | CASSLTQGSGYGYTF | TGTGCCAGCAGCCTCACCCAAGGGTCGGGCTATGGCTACACCTTC
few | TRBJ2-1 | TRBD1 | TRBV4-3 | CASSQRTGRIDEQFF | TGCGCCAGCAGCCAAAGGACAGGGAGGATCGATGAGCAGTTCTTC
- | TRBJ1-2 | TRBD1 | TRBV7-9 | CASILRDRDGYTF | TGTGCCAGCATCCTCCGGGACAGGGACGGCTACACCTTC
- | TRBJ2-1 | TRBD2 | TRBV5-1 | CASSLGLAGAGEQFF | TGCGCCAGCAGCTTGGGCCTAGCGGGAGCGGGTGAGCAGTTCTTC
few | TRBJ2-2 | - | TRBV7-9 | CASSFVYGSLAGELFF | TGTGCCAGCAGCTTTGTGTATGGGAGTTTAGCCGGGGAGCTGTTTTTT
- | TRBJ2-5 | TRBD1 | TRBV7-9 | CASSLGQGAQETQYF | TGTGCCAGCAGCTTAGGACAGGGGGCCCAAGAGACCCAGTACTTC
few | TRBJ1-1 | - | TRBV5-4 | CASSTYRALMNTEAFF | TGTGCCAGCAGCACTTATAGGGCCCTCATGAACACTGAAGCTTTCTTT
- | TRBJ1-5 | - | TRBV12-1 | CASSYNHPNPTGIRPQHF | TGTGCCAGCAGCTATAACCACCCCAACCCGACAGGGATTCGGCCCCAGCATTTT